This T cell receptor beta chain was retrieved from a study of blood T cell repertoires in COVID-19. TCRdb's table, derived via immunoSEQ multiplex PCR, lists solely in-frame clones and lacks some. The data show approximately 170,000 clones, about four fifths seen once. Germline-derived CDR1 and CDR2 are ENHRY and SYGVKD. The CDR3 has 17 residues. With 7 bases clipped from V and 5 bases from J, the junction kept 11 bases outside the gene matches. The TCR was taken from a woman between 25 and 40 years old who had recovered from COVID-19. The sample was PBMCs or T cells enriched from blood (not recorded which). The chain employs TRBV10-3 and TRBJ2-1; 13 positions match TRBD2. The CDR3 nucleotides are TGTGCCATCAAGACCGGGACTAGCGGGACCCGAAACAATGAGCAGTTCTTC. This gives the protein CAIKTGTSGTRNNEQFF.